This T cell receptor beta chain was profiled in a study of response to subunit inactivated influenza vaccine. Notes on the study in general: That few new T cells are recruited by each seasonal influenza vaccination was the authors' suggestion.

Note on this clonotype: Its antigen is not known.

TCRdb re-derived calls from the RT-PCR reads in MiXCR, one entry per CDR3 protein. The sample includes fewer than 600,000 distinct CDR3 sequences, approximately 7.7% of them seen just once. The germline V and J ends were trimmed by 2 bases and 2 bases, with 10 bases remaining between them. Per the germline V gene, CDR1 is DFQATT and CDR2 is SNEGSKA (reference sequence). The CDR3 extends over 13 amino acids. The clonotype originates from a man between 50 and 75 years old who received an inactivated influenza vaccine. J is TRBJ2-7 and V is TRBV20-1; D unresolved. The source material was PBMCs from blood, sampled about 24 months after vaccination. CDR3 nucleotide sequence: TGCAGTGCTAGAAGCCGGGCTGCCTACGAGCAGTACTTC. Translated: CSARSRAAYEQYF.